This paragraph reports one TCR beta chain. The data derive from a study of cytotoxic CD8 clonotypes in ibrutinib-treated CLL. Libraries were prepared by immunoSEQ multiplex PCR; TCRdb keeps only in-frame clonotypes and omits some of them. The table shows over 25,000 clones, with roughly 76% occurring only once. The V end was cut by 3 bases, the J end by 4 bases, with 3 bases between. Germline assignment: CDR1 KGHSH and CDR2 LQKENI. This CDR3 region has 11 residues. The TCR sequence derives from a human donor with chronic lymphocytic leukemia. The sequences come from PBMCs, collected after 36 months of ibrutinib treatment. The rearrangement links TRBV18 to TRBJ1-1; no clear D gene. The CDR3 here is CASSPATEAFF. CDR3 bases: TGTGCCAGCTCACCCGCCACTGAAGCTTTCTTT.